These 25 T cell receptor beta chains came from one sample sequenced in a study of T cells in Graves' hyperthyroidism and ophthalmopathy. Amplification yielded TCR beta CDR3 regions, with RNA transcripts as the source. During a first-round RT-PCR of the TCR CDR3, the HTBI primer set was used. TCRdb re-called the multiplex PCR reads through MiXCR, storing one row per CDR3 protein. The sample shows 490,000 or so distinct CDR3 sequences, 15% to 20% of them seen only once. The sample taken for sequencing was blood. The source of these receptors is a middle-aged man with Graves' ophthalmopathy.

CDR3 nucleotides: TGCAGTGCTAGAGATTGGCTAGCGGGGGGTTACCCGTCCTACGAGCAGTACTTC. Protein sequence: CSARDWLAGGYPSYEQYF. The chain combines TRBV20-1 with TRBJ2-7; 11 bases are shared with TRBD2. This CDR3 comprises 18 residues. Germline CDR1 is DFQATT and CDR2 is SNEGSKA (reference sequence). V lost 0 bases to trimming and J lost 1 base; unmatched junction nucleotides: 11.

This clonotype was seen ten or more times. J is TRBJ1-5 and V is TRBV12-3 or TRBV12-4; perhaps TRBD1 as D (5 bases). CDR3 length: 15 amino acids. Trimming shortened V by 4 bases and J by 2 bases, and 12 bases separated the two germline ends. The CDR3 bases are TGTGCCAGCAGTTCAGTGTTAGGGGGCAATCAGCCCCAGCATTTT. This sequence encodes CASSSVLGGNQPQHF.

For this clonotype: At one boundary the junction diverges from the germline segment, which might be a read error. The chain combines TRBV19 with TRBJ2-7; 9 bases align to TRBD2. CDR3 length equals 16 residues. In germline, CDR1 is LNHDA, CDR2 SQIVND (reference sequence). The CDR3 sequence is CASSYTLSGGSCEQYF. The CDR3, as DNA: TGTGCCAGTAGTTATACCCTTAGCGGGGGCTCCTGCGAGCAGTACTTC.

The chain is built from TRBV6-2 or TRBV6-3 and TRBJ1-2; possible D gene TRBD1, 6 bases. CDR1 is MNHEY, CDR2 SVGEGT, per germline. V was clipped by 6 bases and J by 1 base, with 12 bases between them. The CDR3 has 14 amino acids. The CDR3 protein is CASSLTGYNYGYTF. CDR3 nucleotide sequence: TGTGCCAGCAGCTTGACAGGCTATAACTATGGCTACACCTTC.

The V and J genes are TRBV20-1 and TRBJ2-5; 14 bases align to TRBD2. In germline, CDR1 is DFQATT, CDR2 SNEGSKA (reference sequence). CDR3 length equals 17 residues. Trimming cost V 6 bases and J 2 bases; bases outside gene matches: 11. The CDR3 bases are TGCAGTGCGACCCGACTAGCGGGAGGGCCAGGGCAAGAGACCCAGTACTTC. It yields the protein CSATRLAGGPGQETQYF.

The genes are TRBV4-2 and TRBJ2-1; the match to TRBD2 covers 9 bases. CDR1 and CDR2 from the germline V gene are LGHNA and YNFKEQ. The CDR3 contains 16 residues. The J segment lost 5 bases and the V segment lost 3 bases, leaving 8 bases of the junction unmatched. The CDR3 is CASSHGVAGENNEQFF. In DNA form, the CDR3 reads TGTGCCAGCAGCCATGGAGTAGCGGGAGAGAACAATGAGCAGTTCTTC.

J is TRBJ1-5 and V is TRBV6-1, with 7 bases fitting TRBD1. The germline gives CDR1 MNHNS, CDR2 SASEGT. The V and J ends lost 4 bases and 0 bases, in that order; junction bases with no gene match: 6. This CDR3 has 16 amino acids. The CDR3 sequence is CASSGRGLVSNQPQHF. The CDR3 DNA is TGTGCCAGCAGTGGGAGGGGGCTGGTTAGCAATCAGCCCCAGCATTTT.

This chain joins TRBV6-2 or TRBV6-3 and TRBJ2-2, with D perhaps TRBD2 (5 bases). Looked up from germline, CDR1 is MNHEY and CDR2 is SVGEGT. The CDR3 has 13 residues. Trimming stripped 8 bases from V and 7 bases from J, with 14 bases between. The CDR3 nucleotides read TGTGCCAGCTCTAATCGGGGTGGCGGGGAGCTGTTTTTT. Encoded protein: CASSNRGGGELFF.

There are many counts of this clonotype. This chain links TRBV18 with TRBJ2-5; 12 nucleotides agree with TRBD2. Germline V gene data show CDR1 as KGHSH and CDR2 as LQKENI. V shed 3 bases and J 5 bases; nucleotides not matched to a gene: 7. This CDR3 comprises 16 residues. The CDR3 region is CASSPASGGASETQYF. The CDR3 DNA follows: TGTGCCAGCTCACCGGCTAGCGGGGGGGCCTCGGAGACCCAGTACTTC.

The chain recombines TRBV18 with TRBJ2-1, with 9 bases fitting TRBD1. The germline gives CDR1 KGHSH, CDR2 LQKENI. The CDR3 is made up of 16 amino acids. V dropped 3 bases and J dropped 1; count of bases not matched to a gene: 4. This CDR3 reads CASSPSGTGSYNEQFF. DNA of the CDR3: TGTGCCAGCTCACCGTCGGGGACAGGGTCCTACAATGAGCAGTTCTTC.

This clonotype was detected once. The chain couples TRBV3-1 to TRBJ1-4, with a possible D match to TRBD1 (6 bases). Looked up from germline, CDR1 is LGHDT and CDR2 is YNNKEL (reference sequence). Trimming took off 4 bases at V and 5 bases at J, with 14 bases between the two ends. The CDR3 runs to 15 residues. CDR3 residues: CASSPEGTGNEKLFF. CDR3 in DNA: TGTGCCAGCAGCCCCGAAGGTACAGGGAATGAAAAACTGTTTTTT.

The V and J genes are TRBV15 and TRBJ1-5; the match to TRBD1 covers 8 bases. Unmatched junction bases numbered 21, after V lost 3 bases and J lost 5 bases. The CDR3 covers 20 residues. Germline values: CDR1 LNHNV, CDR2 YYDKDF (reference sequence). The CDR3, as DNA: TGTGCCACCAGCAGCAAACAAAGGGCGATGGACAGGGTATTAGATCAGCCCCAGCATTTT. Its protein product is CATSSKQRAMDRVLDQPQHF.

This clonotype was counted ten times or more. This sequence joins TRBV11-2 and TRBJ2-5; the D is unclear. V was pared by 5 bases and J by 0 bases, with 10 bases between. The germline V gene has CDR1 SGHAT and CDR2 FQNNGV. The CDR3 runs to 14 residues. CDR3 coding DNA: TGTGCCAGCAGCCACCATGGGTACCAAGAGACCCAGTACTTC. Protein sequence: CASSHHGYQETQYF.

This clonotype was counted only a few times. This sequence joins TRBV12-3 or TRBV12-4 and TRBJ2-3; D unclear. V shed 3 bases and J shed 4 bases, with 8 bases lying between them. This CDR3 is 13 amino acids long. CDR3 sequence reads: CASSFSAPDTQYF. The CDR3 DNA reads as TGTGCCAGCAGTTTTTCAGCGCCAGATACGCAGTATTTT.

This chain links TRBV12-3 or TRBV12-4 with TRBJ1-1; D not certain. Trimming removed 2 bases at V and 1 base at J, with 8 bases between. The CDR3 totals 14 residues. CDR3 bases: TGTGCCAGCAGTTTACCCCGGGAGAACACTGAAGCTTTCTTT. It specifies CASSLPRENTEAFF.

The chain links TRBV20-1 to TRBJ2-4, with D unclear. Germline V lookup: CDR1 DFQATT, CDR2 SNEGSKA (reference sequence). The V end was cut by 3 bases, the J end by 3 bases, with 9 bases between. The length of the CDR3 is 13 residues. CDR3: CSASTFGKNIQYF. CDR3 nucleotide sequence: TGCAGTGCTAGCACCTTTGGCAAAAACATTCAGTACTTC.

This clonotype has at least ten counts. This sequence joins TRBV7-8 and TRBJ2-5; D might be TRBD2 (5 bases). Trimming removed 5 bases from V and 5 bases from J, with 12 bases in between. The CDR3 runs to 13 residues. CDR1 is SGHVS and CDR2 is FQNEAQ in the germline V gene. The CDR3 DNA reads TGTGCCAGCAGCAATTCGGACTGGGAGACCCAGTACTTC. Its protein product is CASSNSDWETQYF.

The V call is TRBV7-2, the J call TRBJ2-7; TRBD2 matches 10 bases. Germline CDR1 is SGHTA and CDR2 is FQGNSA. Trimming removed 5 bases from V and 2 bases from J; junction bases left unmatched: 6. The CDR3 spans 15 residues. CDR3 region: CASSVTSGHTYEQYF. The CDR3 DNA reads TGTGCCAGCAGCGTGACTAGCGGGCACACCTACGAGCAGTACTTC. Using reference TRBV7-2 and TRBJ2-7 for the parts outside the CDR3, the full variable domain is GAGVSQSPSNKVTEKGKDVELRCDPISGHTALYWYRQSLGQGLEFLIYFQGNSAPDKSGLPSDRFSAERTGGSVSTLTIQRTQQEDSAVYLCASSVTSGHTYEQYFGPGTRLTVT.

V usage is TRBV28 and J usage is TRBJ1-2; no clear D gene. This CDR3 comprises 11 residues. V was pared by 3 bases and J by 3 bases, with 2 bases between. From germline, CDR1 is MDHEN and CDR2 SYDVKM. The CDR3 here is CASSFDYGYTF. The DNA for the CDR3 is TGTGCCAGCAGTTTCGACTATGGCTACACCTTC.

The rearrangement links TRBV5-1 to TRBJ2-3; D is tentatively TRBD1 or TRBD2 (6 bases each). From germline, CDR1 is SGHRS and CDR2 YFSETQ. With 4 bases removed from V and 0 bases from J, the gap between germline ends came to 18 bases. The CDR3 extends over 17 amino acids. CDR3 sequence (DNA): TGCGCCAGCAGCCCGCCGGGGGCCGGAACTAGCACAGATACGCAGTATTTT. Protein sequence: CASSPPGAGTSTDTQYF.

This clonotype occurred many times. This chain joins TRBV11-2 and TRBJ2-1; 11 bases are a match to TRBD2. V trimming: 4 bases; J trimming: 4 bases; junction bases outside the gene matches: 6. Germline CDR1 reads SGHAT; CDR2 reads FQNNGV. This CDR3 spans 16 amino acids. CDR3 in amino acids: CASSSTSGRSYNEQFF. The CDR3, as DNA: TGTGCCAGCAGCTCCACTAGCGGGAGATCTTACAATGAGCAGTTCTTC.

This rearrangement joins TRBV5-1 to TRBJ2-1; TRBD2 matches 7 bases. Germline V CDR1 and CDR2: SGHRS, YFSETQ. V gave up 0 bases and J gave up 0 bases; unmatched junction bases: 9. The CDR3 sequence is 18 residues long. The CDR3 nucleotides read TGCGCCAGCAGCTTGGGGCGCCGGACTAGGAGCTCCTACAATGAGCAGTTCTTC. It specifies CASSLGRRTRSSYNEQFF.

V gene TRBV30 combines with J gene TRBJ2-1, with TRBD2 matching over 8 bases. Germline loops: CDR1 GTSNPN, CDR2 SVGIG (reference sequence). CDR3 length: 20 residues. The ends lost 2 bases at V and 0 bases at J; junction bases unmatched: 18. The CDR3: CAWSRTRLARGPRSYNEQFF. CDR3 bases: TGTGCCTGGAGTCGGACCAGACTAGCGAGAGGGCCTCGCTCCTACAATGAGCAGTTCTTC.

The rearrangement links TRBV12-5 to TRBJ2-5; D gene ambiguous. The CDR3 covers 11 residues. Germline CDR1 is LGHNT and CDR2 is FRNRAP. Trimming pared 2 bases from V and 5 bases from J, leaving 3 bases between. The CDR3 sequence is CASGLMETQYF. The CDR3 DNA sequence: TGTGCTAGTGGTTTGATGGAGACCCAGTACTTC. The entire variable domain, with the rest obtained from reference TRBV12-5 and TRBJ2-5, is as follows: DARVTQTPRHKVTEMGQEVTMRCQPILGHNTVFWYRQTMMQGLELLAYFRNRAPLDDSGMPKDRFSAEMPDATLATLKIQPSEPRDSAVYFCASGLMETQYFGPGTRLLVL.

The CDR3: CAISVEGESREQYF. The CDR3 region has the DNA TGTGCCATCAGTGTGGAGGGAGAGTCGCGCGAGCAGTACTTC. This chain uses TRBV10-3 with TRBJ2-7, with a tentative D call TRBD2 (6 bases). V lost 4 bases to trimming and J lost 6 bases, with 16 bases between them. CDR1 ENHRY and CDR2 SYGVKD come from the germline V gene. This CDR3 spans 14 amino acids.